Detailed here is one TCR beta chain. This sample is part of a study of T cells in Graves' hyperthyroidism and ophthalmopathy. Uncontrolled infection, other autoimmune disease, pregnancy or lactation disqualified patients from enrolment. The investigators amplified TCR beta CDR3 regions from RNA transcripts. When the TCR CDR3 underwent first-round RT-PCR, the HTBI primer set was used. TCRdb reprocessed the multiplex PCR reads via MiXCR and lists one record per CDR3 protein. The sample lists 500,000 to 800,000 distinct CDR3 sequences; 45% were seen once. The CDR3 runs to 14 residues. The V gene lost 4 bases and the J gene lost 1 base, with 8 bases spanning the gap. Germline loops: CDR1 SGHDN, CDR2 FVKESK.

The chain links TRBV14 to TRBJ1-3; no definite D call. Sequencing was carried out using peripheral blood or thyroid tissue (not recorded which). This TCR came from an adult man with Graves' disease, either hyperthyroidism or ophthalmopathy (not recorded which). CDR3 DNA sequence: TGTGCCAGCAGCCGAGAAGGGTCTGGAAACACCATATATTTT. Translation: CASSREGSGNTIYF.